This TCR beta chain came from a study of shared clonotypes between healthy human individuals. Study-wide findings and caveats: Larger estimated richness was generally recorded for naive subsets relative to memory subsets. Naive CD4 clonotypes were shared across a handful of donors at approximately 5.3%.

CDR3 size: 14 residues. Trimming cost V 0 bases and J 4 bases, with 10 bases left between them. Per germline, CDR1 SGDLS and CDR2 YYNGEE. Genomic DNA of every subset was divided equally among multiple immunoSEQ plates. Methods used by the authors: ImmunoSEQ gave junction-only sequences without quality scores, so filtering differed. Profiling relied on immunoSEQ multiplex PCR, and the TCRdb table lists in-frame clones only, not all of them. V, J and clone size are taken as reported in that table, and D and trimming were inferred from the DNA itself. The sample includes around 1.9 million clones, 85% to 95% of them seen just once. A word on this clone: Its antigen remains unidentified. This sample also contains other DNA sequences that code for the same CDR3.

Selected positively for CCR7 and CD45RO-negative, naive CD8 cells excluded terminally differentiated effector memory CD45RA+ cells. The sequence was obtained from a man aged 18 to 30 in good health. Some clones in this sample may be carry-over from other donors' samples. Sequencing input: naive CD8+ T cells from PBMCs. The V call is TRBV9, the J call TRBJ1-1; D is possibly TRBD1 (5 bases). The CDR3 coding sequence is TGTGCCAGCAGCGTAGCTTCGGGGGGCACTGAAGCTTTCTTT. This codes for CASSVASGGTEAFF.